This T cell receptor (beta chain) was retrieved from a study of response to subunit inactivated influenza vaccine. The CDR3 covers 15 residues. Germline V gene data show CDR1 as DFQATT and CDR2 as SNEGSKA (reference sequence). V lost 0 bases to trimming and J lost 2 bases; unmatched junction nucleotides: 7. TCRdb reprocessed the RT-PCR reads via MiXCR and lists one record per CDR3 protein. This sample has around 790,000 distinct CDR3 sequences, with around 20% found just once. This clonotype was detected a few times. The sequencing here drew on PBMCs from blood, taken 5 days after vaccination. The receptor was isolated from a man in his fifties or sixties who received an inactivated influenza vaccine. The chain couples TRBV20-1 to TRBJ2-7, with 7 bases matching TRBD2. CDR3 residues: CSARDSGGPTYEQYF. DNA of the CDR3: TGCAGTGCTAGAGATTCGGGGGGACCAACCTACGAGCAGTACTTC.